Listed here is a single TCR beta chain. The clone's antigen remains unknown. Base qualities are missing; no much larger clone stands one base away. Samples from volunteer blood donors who had recovered from COVID-19 were contributed by a second Seattle source. Collaborating institutions collected whole blood in K2EDTA tubes following their own protocols. Collaborator samples were shipped for TCRbeta analysis as frozen whole blood, isolated PBMCs, or DNA extracted from either sample type. The sample is drawn from a study of blood T cell repertoires in COVID-19 (dated by TCRdb to the early 2020s). Regarding the complete study: Collaborator samples came from the United States, Italy and Spain and covered acute and convalescent phases of COVID-19. The material from the prospective study consisted of cDNA or gDNA derived from T cells, B-cell-depleted T cells, or PBMCs. Subjects who had been exposed to COVID-19, were actively infected with it, or had recovered from it provided the deeply sampled blood TCRbeta repertoires that made up the dataset. The repertoires were released in a freely available public database meant as a resource for research on the immune response to SARS-CoV-2. Samples were obtained from the ongoing ImmuneRACE study (first 160 participants) and from some 1,300 subjects provided by 6 global collaborators. Sample metadata almost always included a de-identified subject ID, COVID-19 status, age in years and sex. Where HLA class I and class II types were available, the types were taken from metadata supplied by the sample provider, not from assay-based typing. Study-wide findings and limitations: The amount of clinical and demographic metadata varied by source and participant and was provided uncurated.

Reading the germline V gene gives CDR1 MNHNS and CDR2 SASEGT. The CDR3 starts with the cysteine, ends with the phenylalanine, and has 15 residues. The DNA shown is the 45-base CDR3, in frame from base 1. The V end loses 0 bases and the J end loses 1 base, and a stretch of 7 bases separates them. TCRbeta CDR3 regions were amplified from genomic DNA using the immunoSEQ Assay, a bias-controlled multiplex PCR. On the authors' methods: The number of nucleated cells in each sample was estimated from the amplification of reference gene primers within the assay. To quantify the absolute abundance of each unique TCRbeta CDR3 rearrangement, sequence reads were collapsed and filtered. For each sample, productive Simpson clonality was calculated as the square root of Simpson's diversity index across productive rearrangements. Imported from immuneACCESS, the table was reduced by TCRdb to in-frame sequences with V and J called. These copies leave out some clones; in studies compared against another copy, an unresolved V gene accounts for under half, and the cause of the remainder is not known. V, J and clone size are taken as reported in that table, and D and trimming were inferred from the DNA itself. The sample yields 250,000 to 350,000 clones; about nine tenths were counted once. Of the sample, less than 1% falls within the top ten clones.

The sequenced material came from peripheral blood. The chain uses TRBV6-1 and TRBJ1-3; no D segment can be confidently identified. The sequence derives from a woman aged 40 to 49 who had recovered from COVID-19. The DNA is TGTGCCAGCAGTGAAGCGGCAGGATCTGGAAACACCATATATTTT. Translated, it gives CASSEAAGSGNTIYF.